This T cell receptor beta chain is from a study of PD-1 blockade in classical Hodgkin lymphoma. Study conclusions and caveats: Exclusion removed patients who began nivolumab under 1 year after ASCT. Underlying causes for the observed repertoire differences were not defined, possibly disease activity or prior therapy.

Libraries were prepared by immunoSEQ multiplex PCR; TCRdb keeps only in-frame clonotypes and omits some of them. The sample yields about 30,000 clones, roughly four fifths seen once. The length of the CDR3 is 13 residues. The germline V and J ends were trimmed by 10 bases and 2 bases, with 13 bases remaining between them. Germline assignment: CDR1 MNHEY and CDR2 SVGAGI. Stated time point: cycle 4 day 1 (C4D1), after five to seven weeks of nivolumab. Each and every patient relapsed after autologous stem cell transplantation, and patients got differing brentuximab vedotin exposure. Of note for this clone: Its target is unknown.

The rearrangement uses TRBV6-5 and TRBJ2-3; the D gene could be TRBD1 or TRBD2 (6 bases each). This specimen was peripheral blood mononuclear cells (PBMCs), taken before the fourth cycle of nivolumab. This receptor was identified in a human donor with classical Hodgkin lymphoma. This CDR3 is CAIGGGVTDTQYF. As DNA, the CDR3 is TGTGCCATCGGGGGCGGCGTCACAGATACGCAGTATTTT.